This TCR beta chain is drawn from a study of radiotherapy plus CTLA-4 blockade in lung cancer. Sequencing was performed with immunoSEQ multiplex PCR; in TCRdb, only in-frame clones are kept and a portion is missing. This sample has about 51,000 clones, with 75% to 80% found just once. Whole-study results and caveats: Early blood T cell clone dynamics, with interferon-beta, were reported to best predict response.

Focal radiation plus CTLA-4 blockade with ipilimumab was administered to patients who had chemo-refractory metastatic non-small-cell lung cancer. CDR3 size: 15 residues. CDR1 MNHEY and CDR2 SMNVEV come from the germline V gene (reference sequence). The germline V and J ends were trimmed by 2 bases and 8 bases, with 15 bases remaining between them. Of note for this clone: Its antigen is not identified.

This chain connects TRBV27 to TRBJ1-4; weak D call: TRBD1 (6 bases). This TCR was sampled from a human donor with non-small cell lung cancer whose response to radiotherapy plus ipilimumab could not be evaluated. The sequencing here drew on peripheral blood, taken from a patient treated with radiotherapy plus ipilimumab. CDR3 sequence (DNA): TGTGCCAGCAGTTTACTTGGACAGCGGCCCGAAAAACTGTTTTTT. This gives the protein CASSLLGQRPEKLFF.